This record concerns one T cell receptor beta chain sequence. Its antigen is unidentified. Germline V CDR1 and CDR2: SGHRS, YFSETQ. The CDR3 is 15 amino acids. After removal of 1 base from V and 3 bases from J, the junction contained 5 bases not matched to a gene. The sort gate was single viable CD3+CD4+CD8-CD45RO+ cells for memory CD4+ T cells. The sample comes from a study of memory CD4+ T cells and cytomegalovirus serostatus. Study processing details: After removing out-of-frame reads, over 2 million distinct TCRbeta sequences remained. Produced via immunoSEQ multiplex PCR; TCRdb's table is partial and in-frame only. Clone size and V and J calls were adopted from that table, with D and trimming inferred from the DNA. The table includes tens of thousands of clones, around 82% detected once. Study-level findings and limits: CD4+ memory repertoires contained about 40% of the roughly 160 reported CMV TCRbeta sequences.

The chain combines TRBV5-1 with TRBJ2-7; 9 bases line up with TRBD1. The receptor was isolated from an adult in good health and CMV-seronegative. Sequenced material: memory CD4+ T cells from blood. CDR3 DNA: TGCGCCAGCAGCTTGATAGGGACAGGGTTCTACGAGCAGTACTTC. Its translation: CASSLIGTGFYEQYF. The full variable domain, rest sourced from reference TRBV5-1 and TRBJ2-7, is KAGVTQTPRYLIKTRGQQVTLSCSPISGHRSVSWYQQTPGQGLQFLFEYFSETQRNKGNFPGRFSGRQFSNSRSEMNVSTLELGDSALYLCASSLIGTGFYEQYFGPGTRLTVT.